This TCR beta chain was recovered during a study of cytomegalovirus exposure and HLA in healthy donors. The CDR3 consists of 15 residues. V lost 4 bases, J lost 5 bases, and 17 bases lay in between. Germline lookup yields CDR1 LNHDA and CDR2 SQIVND (reference sequence). PCR primers comprised 60 Vbeta and 13 Jbeta primers. Clones were read by immunoSEQ multiplex PCR, and TCRdb kept only the in-frame ones, dropping some. The sample has roughly 240,000 clones, around 83% seen once. Study outcomes and limitations: Later on, analysis showed that most CMV-associated TCR beta chains appeared to be HLA-restricted. V- and J-gene trimming in TCR beta was tied to a missense DCLRE1C variant by an analysis performed later. High sensitivity and specificity were reportedly achieved when the classifier diagnosed cytomegalovirus status. A later analysis revealed that TCR association rates differed between HLA loci, peaking at DRB1 and bottoming out at HLA-C.

As for this clone: The antigen is undetermined.

The sample consisted of PBMCs. The chain uses TRBV19 and TRBJ1-1; D is possibly TRBD1 (6 bases). The clonotype was recovered from a girl aged 2 to 9 in good health and CMV-seronegative. In DNA, the CDR3 is TGTGCCAGTAGTAGGGCCAGGGGTGGATGGACTGAAGCTTTCTTT. It codes for CASSRARGGWTEAFF.